The source of this TCR beta chain is a study of blood T cell repertoires in COVID-19. In the study overall: Material from acute and convalescent COVID-19 was sourced from the United States, Italy and Spain. PBMCs, B-cell-depleted T cells, or T cells were the source of the cDNA or gDNA that made up the material.

Authors' data handling: Nucleated cell number was recorded as an estimate derived from reference gene primer amplification. The data were produced by immunoSEQ multiplex PCR, yet TCRdb's version contains in-frame clones alone and is incomplete. V and J calls and clone size come straight from that table; D and trimming were deduced from the DNA. The sample records 250,000 to 350,000 clones, over 75% being singletons. Trimming took 4 bases from V and 8 from J, leaving 18 bases between them. The CDR3 covers 14 residues. CDR1 SGHNT and CDR2 YYREEE come from the germline V gene (reference sequence). This chain links TRBV5-4 with TRBJ2-5; D is tentatively TRBD1 or TRBD2 (5 bases each). The sequenced sample consisted of peripheral blood. This receptor was taken from a woman aged 55-70 years with acute or convalescent COVID-19. The CDR3 coding sequence is TGTGCCAGCAGCCTGGGGCCCTTAGAGGGTACCCAGTACTTC. Protein: CASSLGPLEGTQYF. Variable domain in full (rest from reference TRBV5-4 and TRBJ2-5): ETGVTQSPTHLIKTRGQQVTLRCSSQSGHNTVSWYQQALGQGPQFIFQYYREEENGRGNFPPRFSGLQFPNYSSELNVNALELDDSALYLCASSLGPLEGTQYFGPGTRLLVL.